This passage covers 31 T cell receptor beta chains from one sample sequenced in a study of tumor-infiltrating lymphocytes in primary liver carcinoma. The authors took blood RNA from unsorted whole blood and also extracted germline DNA. Starting material of 500 to 600 ng total RNA yielded TCR beta cDNA via a constant-region primer. Slightly modified ARM-PCR, run as three nested multiplex PCR rounds, produced the TCR beta libraries. Use of TRBV1-TRBV30 forward primers with a C-beta reverse primer characterized the first two PCR rounds, which lasted roughly 9 cycles each. TCRdb recomputed calls from the multiplex PCR reads with MiXCR, one row per CDR3 protein. The data show about 310,000 distinct CDR3 sequences, with 45% to 70% seen just once and 17% held by the top ten. Sequencing input: peripheral blood. The origin of the receptors is a young woman with primary liver carcinoma and hepatitis B virus infection.

This chain links TRBV6-1 with TRBJ1-2; D gene ambiguous. Germline V gives CDR1 MNHNS, CDR2 SASEGT. Trimming stripped 3 bases from V and 4 bases from J, with 15 bases between. This CDR3 is built from 15 residues. CDR3 nucleotide sequence: TGTGCCAGCAGTGACAGCCGGGAAGTCGCCTATGGCTACACCTTC. This encodes CASSDSREVAYGYTF.

Worth noting for this clonotype: Possible read error: a much larger clone is one base away. The CDR3 loop reads CSATRIDQIAKNIQYF. The CDR3, as DNA: TGCAGCGCGACCAGGATCGATCAAATAGCCAAAAACATTCAGTACTTC. The chain combines TRBV29-1 with TRBJ2-4; D is undetermined. Germline CDR1 is SQVTM and CDR2 is ANQGSEA. V was pared by 7 bases and J by 0 bases, with 19 bases between. The CDR3 length is 16 residues.

The chain combines TRBV11-1 with TRBJ2-3, with D possibly matching TRBD1 (6 bases). The CDR3 is made up of 16 amino acids. Germline CDR1 reads SGHAT; CDR2 reads FQDESV (reference sequence). Trimming shortened V by 5 bases and J by 5 bases, and 20 bases separated the two germline ends. CDR3 DNA: TGTGCCAGCAGCGCCCCGGGACATAGGGCGAGAGATACGCAGTATTTT. This translates into CASSAPGHRARDTQYF. The full variable domain, rest sourced from reference TRBV11-1 and TRBJ2-3, is EAEVAQSPRYKITEKSQAVAFWCDPISGHATLYWYRQILGQGPELLVQFQDESVVDDSQLPKDRFSAERLKGVDSTLKIQPAELGDSAMYLCASSAPGHRARDTQYFGPGTRLTVL.

This clonotype was counted many times. The CDR3 DNA follows: TGTGCCAGCAGCCCAAACGGGGAGACCCAGTACTTC. Translation gives CASSPNGETQYF. The chain recombines TRBV6-5 with TRBJ2-5, with D unclear. The CDR3 contains 12 residues. CDR1 and CDR2 (germline): MNHEY, SVGAGI. With 6 bases removed from V and 5 bases from J, the gap between germline ends came to 10 bases.

This clonotype showed up just a few times. The gene calls are TRBV5-6 and TRBJ2-3, with TRBD2 identical over 12 bases. V trimming: 5 bases; J trimming: 7 bases; junction bases outside the gene matches: 11. The CDR3 sequence is 16 residues long. Germline V gene sequence: CDR1 SGHDT, CDR2 YYEEEE. The CDR3 DNA is TGTGCCAGCAGTTTTGGACTAGCGGGGTCCACGTATACGCAGTATTTT. Its protein product is CASSFGLAGSTYTQYF.

Note on this clonotype: Its ends do not fully match the called genes, so a read error is possible. CDR3 DNA: TGTGACAGCAGCCCCCGCCCCACCGGGGAGCTGTTTTTT. Amino acid sequence: CDSSPRPTGELFF. The rearrangement links TRBV14 to TRBJ2-2; D is unclear. The CDR3 spans 13 residues. The germline gives CDR1 SGHDN, CDR2 FVKESK.

This clonotype appeared many times. The rearrangement joins TRBV12-3 or TRBV12-4 to TRBJ2-7, with D possibly TRBD2 on 5 matching bases. This CDR3 has 12 residues. Trimming cost V 8 bases and J 8 bases, with 16 bases left between them. CDR3 region: CASGTEGSQQYF. Here the CDR3 DNA reads TGTGCCAGCGGAACAGAGGGCTCACAGCAGTACTTC.

This clonotype occurred many times. The J gene is TRBJ2-7, the V gene TRBV11-2, with 8 bases that match TRBD2. The CDR3 sequence is 14 residues long. Per germline, CDR1 SGHAT and CDR2 FQNNGV. Germline trimming cut 1 base from V and 4 bases from J; bases unmatched to any gene: 3. This chain's CDR3 is CASSLGSGKYEQYF. The CDR3 bases are TGTGCCAGCAGCTTAGGTAGCGGGAAATACGAGCAGTACTTC.

J is TRBJ2-7 and V is TRBV4-3; TRBD1 or TRBD2 may be the D gene (5 bases each). The CDR3 extends over 16 amino acids. V lost 4 bases, J lost 2 bases, and 18 bases lay in between. CDR1 is LGHNA, CDR2 YSLEER, per germline. The CDR3 is CASSPRGERDAYEQYF. The CDR3, as DNA: TGCGCCAGCAGCCCCCGAGGGGAAAGGGATGCCTACGAGCAGTACTTC.

V usage is TRBV6-5 and J usage is TRBJ1-4; unclear D gene. This CDR3 is 11 amino acids long. CDR1 MNHEY and CDR2 SVGAGI come from the germline V gene. For the CDR3, the DNA is TGTGTCGGCAGCCCCGGGGAAAAACTGTTTTTT. It translates to CVGSPGEKLFF.

A note on this clonotype: A read error may be the cause here, since a much bigger clone is one base away. The V and J genes are TRBV12-3 or TRBV12-4 and TRBJ2-1, with D unclear. This CDR3 has 13 residues. The CDR3 region has the DNA TGTGCCAGCAGCCGAAGAGAGAACAATGAGCGGTTCTTC. It yields the protein CASSRRENNERFF.

The CDR3 coding sequence is TGCGCCAGCAGTCTCGGGGGGACAGTTGCAACTAATGAAAAACTGTTTTTT. This codes for CASSLGGTVATNEKLFF. This chain joins TRBV4-3 and TRBJ1-4, with 7 positions matching TRBD1. The CDR3 is 17 amino acids. With V trimmed by 6 bases and J by 0 bases, 10 bases remained unmatched. Germline V CDR1 and CDR2: LGHNA, YSLEER.

A note on this clonotype: This may arise from a read error, as a much more abundant clone is one base away. V gene TRBV29-1 combines with J gene TRBJ1-2; D remains ambiguous. CDR3 size: 13 residues. Per the germline V gene, CDR1 is SQVTM and CDR2 is ANQGSEA. V lost 0 bases and J lost 1, with 6 bases in between. In nucleotides, the CDR3 is TGCAGCGTTGAAGATCTGAGTAACTATGGCTACACCTTC. Protein: CSVEDLSNYGYTF.

This clonotype was seen once. The V gene is TRBV28, the J gene TRBJ2-3; TRBD1 agrees at 10 bases. V shed 5 bases, J shed 2 bases, and the junction held 4 bases outside the gene matches. This CDR3 spans 15 amino acids. CDR1 is MDHEN, CDR2 SYDVKM, per germline. DNA for the CDR3: TGTGCCAGCAGTCCCGGGACAGGGGCCACAGATACGCAGTATTTT. It specifies CASSPGTGATDTQYF.

A few counts support this clonotype. V usage is TRBV4-3 and J usage is TRBJ2-5; maybe TRBD1 (6 bases). Deletions cut 3 bases from V and 0 bases from J, with 11 bases between. The CDR3 sequence is 15 residues long. Germline-derived CDR1 and CDR2 are LGHNA and YSLEER. The CDR3 coding sequence is TGCGCCAGCAGCCAGGGGGACACCGACCAAGAGACCCAGTACTTC. Amino acid sequence: CASSQGDTDQETQYF.

This clonotype was found many times. This sequence joins TRBV6-5 and TRBJ2-1, with no clear D. Germline loops: CDR1 MNHEY, CDR2 SVGAGI. V lost 6 bases, J lost 7 bases, and 10 bases lay in between. This CDR3 is built from 12 residues. Here the CDR3 reads CASSNRRNEQFF. The CDR3 coding sequence is TGTGCCAGCAGCAACAGAAGAAATGAGCAGTTCTTC.

The chain is built from TRBV11-2 and TRBJ2-2, with 8 bases that match TRBD1. The CDR3 length is 16 residues. Per the germline V gene, CDR1 is SGHAT and CDR2 is FQNNGV. The V segment lost 5 bases and the J segment 1 base; nucleotides outside the gene matches: 6. CDR3 nucleotide sequence: TGTGCCAGCAGCCCATGGACAGGGAGGAACACCGGGGAGCTGTTTTTT. This codes for CASSPWTGRNTGELFF.

This chain's CDR3 is CAISRWGGNTEAFF. CDR3 nucleotide sequence: TGTGCCATCAGTCGTTGGGGCGGGAACACTGAAGCTTTCTTT. V gene TRBV5-6 combines with J gene TRBJ1-1; maybe TRBD1 (5 bases). Germline V gene sequence: CDR1 SGHDT, CDR2 YYEEEE. V lost 9 bases, J lost 1 base, and 16 bases lay in between. This CDR3 contains 14 residues. Looking up the rest from reference TRBV5-6 and TRBJ1-1 gives the full variable domain: DAGVTQSPTHLIKTRGQQVTLRCSPKSGHDTVSWYQQALGQGPQFIFQYYEEEERQRGNFPDRFSGHQFPNYSSELNVNALLLGDSALYLCAISRWGGNTEAFFGQGTRLTVV.

The chain carries TRBV11-3 and TRBJ2-1; D possibly corresponds to TRBD2 (5 bases). V was clipped by 7 bases and J by 8 bases, with 18 bases between them. The CDR3 is 14 amino acids. Germline V gives CDR1 SGHNT, CDR2 YENEEA. The DNA for the CDR3 is TGTGCCAGCACTCCGAGGGCCCAGCGTGATGAGCAGTTCTTC. It encodes CASTPRAQRDEQFF.

This clonotype occurred many times. The chain couples TRBV6-5 to TRBJ1-4; D is undetermined. V lost 0 bases and J lost 8, with 7 bases in between. The CDR3 consists of 13 residues. Germline V gives CDR1 MNHEY, CDR2 SVGAGI. This CDR3 reads CASSYSRAEKLFF. CDR3 bases: TGTGCCAGCAGTTACTCGAGGGCGGAAAAACTGTTTTTT.

This clonotype was seen more than once but under ten times. This sequence may be a read error, since a much larger clone differs from it by one base. V is TRBV29-1 and J is TRBJ1-1; possibly TRBD1 for D (6 bases). CDR3 length: 13 amino acids. CDR1 and CDR2 (germline): SQVTM, ANQGSEA. V gave up 8 bases and J gave up 3 bases, with 16 bases separating them. The CDR3 sequence: CSFRLSGDTEAFF. The DNA of the CDR3 is TGCAGCTTTAGGTTGTCAGGGGACACTGAAGCTTTCTTT.

This clonotype was observed many times. This chain links TRBV6-2 or TRBV6-3 with TRBJ2-7; TRBD1 matches at 9 bases. Germline V gives CDR1 MNHEY, CDR2 SVGEGT. The junction had 15 bases not matched to a gene; V was cut back by 4 bases and J by 5 bases. This CDR3 is 17 amino acids long. CDR3 loop: CASSSDRGRRSWDEQYF. DNA for the CDR3: TGTGCCAGCAGTTCGGACAGGGGCCGGAGGTCTTGGGACGAGCAGTACTTC.

V and J are TRBV6-5 and TRBJ1-2; possibly TRBD1 for D (6 bases). The length of the CDR3 is 14 residues. Looked up from germline, CDR1 is MNHEY and CDR2 is SVGAGI. V lost 6 bases, J lost 8 bases, and 19 bases lay in between. The CDR3 bases are TGTGCCAGCAGAGCACAGGGAAGGTTAGGGGGCTACACCTTC. This gives the protein CASRAQGRLGGYTF.

This clonotype was detected only a few times. A read error is possible here, since a much larger clone lies one base away. V gene TRBV29-1 combines with J gene TRBJ2-5, with a weak D call TRBD2 (7 bases). Germline V CDR1 and CDR2: SQVTM, ANQGSEA. CDR3 length equals 13 residues. The CDR3 sequence is CSVERGRAEIQYF. The CDR3 nucleotides read TGCAGCGTTGAAAGGGGGAGGGCAGAGATCCAGTACTTC.

J is TRBJ2-3 and V is TRBV7-9; D might be TRBD2 (6 bases). V was trimmed by 0 bases and J by 6 bases, leaving 7 bases between them. The CDR3 extends over 13 amino acids. From germline, CDR1 is SEHNR and CDR2 FQNEAQ (reference sequence). The CDR3 DNA is TGTGCCAGCAGCTTAGCGGAGGGGGATACGCAGTATTTT. It yields the protein CASSLAEGDTQYF.

The rearrangement joins TRBV5-1 to TRBJ2-5; 8 positions match TRBD1. Germline CDR1 and CDR2: SGHRS and YFSETQ. The V and J ends lost 4 bases and 5 bases, in that order; junction bases with no gene match: 7. The CDR3 has 14 amino acids. The CDR3 nucleotides read TGCGCCAGCAGCAGCGACAGGGGTATGGAGACCCAGTACTTC. Amino acids: CASSSDRGMETQYF.

The rearrangement links TRBV12-3 or TRBV12-4 to TRBJ2-1, with D uncertain. The length of the CDR3 is 16 residues. Trimming removed 3 bases at V and 0 bases at J, with 12 bases between. CDR3 loop: CASSFRITSSYNEQFF. The CDR3 bases are TGTGCCAGCAGTTTCCGCATTACGAGCTCCTACAATGAGCAGTTCTTC.

The CDR3 region is CASMIGRVNTGELFF. CDR3 DNA: TGTGCCAGCATGATTGGGCGGGTGAACACCGGGGAGCTGTTTTTT. The chain has TRBV6-1 and TRBJ2-2, with D perhaps matching TRBD2 (5 bases). This CDR3 is built from 15 residues. The V end was cut by 7 bases, the J end by 1 base, with 13 bases between. Germline-derived CDR1 and CDR2 are MNHNS and SASEGT.

As concerns this clonotype: This may be a read error, as it is one base from a much larger clone. The missing conserved phenylalanine or tryptophan at the end of this CDR3 makes a read error likely. V and J are TRBV6-5 and TRBJ1-1; D remains ambiguous. The CDR3 runs 14 residues. V was trimmed by 2 bases and J by 1 base, leaving 8 bases between them. CDR1 and CDR2 (germline): MNHEY, SVGAGI. The CDR3 region is CASSYNEGNTEAFY. For the CDR3, the DNA is TGTGCCAGCAGTTACAATGAGGGGAACACTGAAGCTTTCTAT.

The chain couples TRBV5-6 to TRBJ2-1; D might be TRBD2 (6 bases). Trimming left V 0 bases short and J 2 bases short, with 18 bases between. The germline CDR1 and CDR2 sequences are SGHDT and YYEEEE. The CDR3 extends over 18 amino acids. The CDR3 sequence is CASSLAGGGPPPYNEQFF. CDR3 in DNA: TGTGCCAGCAGCTTGGCCGGTGGAGGGCCTCCTCCCTACAATGAGCAGTTCTTC.

This clonotype has ten or more counts. The chain combines TRBV29-1 with TRBJ1-1, with 8 bases fitting TRBD1. The CDR3 runs to 13 residues. V lost 6 bases and J lost 1; bases outside the gene matches: 4. Germline V gene sequence: CDR1 SQVTM, CDR2 ANQGSEA. CDR3 coding DNA: TGCAGCGTACGGACAGGGACGAACACTGAAGCTTTCTTT. It yields the protein CSVRTGTNTEAFF.